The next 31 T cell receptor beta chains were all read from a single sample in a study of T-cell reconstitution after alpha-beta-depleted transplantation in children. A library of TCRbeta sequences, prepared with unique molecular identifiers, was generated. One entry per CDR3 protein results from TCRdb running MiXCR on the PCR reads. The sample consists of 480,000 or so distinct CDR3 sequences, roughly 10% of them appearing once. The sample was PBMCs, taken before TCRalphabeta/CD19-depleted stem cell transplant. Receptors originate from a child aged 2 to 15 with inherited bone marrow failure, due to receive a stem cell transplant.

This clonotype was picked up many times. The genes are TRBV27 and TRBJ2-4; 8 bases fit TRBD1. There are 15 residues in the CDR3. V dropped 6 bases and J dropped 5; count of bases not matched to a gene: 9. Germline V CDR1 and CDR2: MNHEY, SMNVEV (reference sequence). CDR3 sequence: CASSPGQDIQNIQYF. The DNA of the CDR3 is TGTGCCAGCAGCCCGGGACAGGATATCCAAAACATTCAGTACTTC.

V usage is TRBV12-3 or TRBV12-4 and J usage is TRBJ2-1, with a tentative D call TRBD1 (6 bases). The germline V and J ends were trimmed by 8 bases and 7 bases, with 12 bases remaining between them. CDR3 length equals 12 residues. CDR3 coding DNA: TGTGCCAGCGGTAGGGGGAGAAATGAGCAGTTCTTC. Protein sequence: CASGRGRNEQFF.

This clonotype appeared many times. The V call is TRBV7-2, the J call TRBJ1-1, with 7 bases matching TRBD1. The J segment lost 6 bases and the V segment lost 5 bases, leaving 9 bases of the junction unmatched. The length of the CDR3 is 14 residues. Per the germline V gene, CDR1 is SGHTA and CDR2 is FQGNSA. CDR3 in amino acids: CASSPFGQDAEAFF. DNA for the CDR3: TGTGCCAGCAGCCCATTCGGACAGGACGCTGAAGCTTTCTTT.

CDR3 in amino acids: CASSLGFPGMDEQYF. CDR3 DNA sequence: TGTGCCAGCAGCTTAGGGTTTCCGGGAATGGACGAGCAGTACTTC. The V call is TRBV7-2, the J call TRBJ2-7; D is perhaps TRBD2 (5 bases). V was cut by 1 base and J by 5 bases, with 15 bases left in between. The CDR3 sequence is 15 residues long. Germline CDR1 reads SGHTA; CDR2 reads FQGNSA.

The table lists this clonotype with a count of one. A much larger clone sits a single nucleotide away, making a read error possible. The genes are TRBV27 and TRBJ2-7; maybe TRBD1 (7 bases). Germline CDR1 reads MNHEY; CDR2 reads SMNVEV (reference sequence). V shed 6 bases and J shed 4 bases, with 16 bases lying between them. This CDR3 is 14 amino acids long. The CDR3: CASSYAGGRYEQYF. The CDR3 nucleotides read TGTGCCAGCAGCTACGCAGGGGGGAGGTACGAGCAGTACTTC.

Here the CDR3 reads CASSTSHKGAVYTNEQFF. The CDR3 nucleotides are TGTGCCAGCAGCACTAGTCACAAAGGGGCTGTATACACCAATGAGCAGTTCTTC. The genes are TRBV9 and TRBJ2-1; D is possibly TRBD1 or TRBD2 (5 bases each). V was cut by 4 bases and J by 6 bases, with 26 bases left in between. This CDR3 region has 18 residues. Germline loops: CDR1 SGDLS, CDR2 YYNGEE.

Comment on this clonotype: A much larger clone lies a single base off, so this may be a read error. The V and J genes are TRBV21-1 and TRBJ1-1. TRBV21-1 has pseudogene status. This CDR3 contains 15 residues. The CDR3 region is CASSKVVDRNTEALF. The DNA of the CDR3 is TGTGCCAGCAGCAAAGTGGTCGACAGGAACACTGAAGCTTTGTTT.

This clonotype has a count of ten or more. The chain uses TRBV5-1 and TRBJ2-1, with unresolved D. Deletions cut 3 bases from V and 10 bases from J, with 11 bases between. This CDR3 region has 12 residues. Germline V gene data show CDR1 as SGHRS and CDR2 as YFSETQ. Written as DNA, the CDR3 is TGCGCCAGCAGCTCGGCCCTAGGGGAGCAGTTCTTC. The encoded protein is CASSSALGEQFF.

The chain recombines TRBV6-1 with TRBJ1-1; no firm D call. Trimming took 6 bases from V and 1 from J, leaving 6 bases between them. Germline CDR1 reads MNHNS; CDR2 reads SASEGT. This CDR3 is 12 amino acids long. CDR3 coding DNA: TGTGCCAGCAGGGGCACGAACACTGAAGCTTTCTTT. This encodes CASRGTNTEAFF.

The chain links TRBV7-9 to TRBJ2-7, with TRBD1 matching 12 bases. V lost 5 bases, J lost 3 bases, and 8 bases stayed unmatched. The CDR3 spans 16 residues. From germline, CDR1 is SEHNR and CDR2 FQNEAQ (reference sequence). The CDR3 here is CASSPIGTGGRYEQYF. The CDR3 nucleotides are TGTGCCAGCAGCCCGATTGGGACAGGGGGCCGCTACGAGCAGTACTTC.

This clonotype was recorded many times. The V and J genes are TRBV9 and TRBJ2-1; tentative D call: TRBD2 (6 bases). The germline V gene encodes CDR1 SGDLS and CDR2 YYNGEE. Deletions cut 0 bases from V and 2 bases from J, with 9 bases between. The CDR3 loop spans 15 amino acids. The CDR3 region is CASSVDGSPYNEQFF. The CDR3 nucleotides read TGTGCCAGCAGCGTAGACGGGAGTCCCTACAATGAGCAGTTCTTC.

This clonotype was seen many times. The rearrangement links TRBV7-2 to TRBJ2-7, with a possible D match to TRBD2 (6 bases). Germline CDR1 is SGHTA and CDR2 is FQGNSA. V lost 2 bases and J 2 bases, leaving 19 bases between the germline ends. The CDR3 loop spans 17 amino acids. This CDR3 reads CASSLFSPIGSPYEQYF. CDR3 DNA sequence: TGTGCCAGCAGCTTATTCTCCCCTATCGGGAGCCCCTACGAGCAGTACTTC. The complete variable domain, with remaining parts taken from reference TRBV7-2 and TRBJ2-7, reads GAGVSQSPSNKVTEKGKDVELRCDPISGHTALYWYRQSLGQGLEFLIYFQGNSAPDKSGLPSDRFSAERTGGSVSTLTIQRTQQEDSAVYLCASSLFSPIGSPYEQYFGPGTRLTVT.

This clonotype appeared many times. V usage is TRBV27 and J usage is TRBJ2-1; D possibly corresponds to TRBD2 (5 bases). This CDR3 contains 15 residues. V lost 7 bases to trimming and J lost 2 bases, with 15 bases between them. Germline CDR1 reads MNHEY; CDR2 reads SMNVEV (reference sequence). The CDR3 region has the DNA TGTGCCAGCAAAAACCTGGGCGGGCCCTACAATGAGCAGTTCTTC. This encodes CASKNLGGPYNEQFF.

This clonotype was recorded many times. The DNA for the CDR3 is TGTGCCAGCAGCCCCGAAGGGGGCTACAATGAGCAGTTCTTC. It yields the protein CASSPEGGYNEQFF. The chain couples TRBV7-2 to TRBJ2-1; D possibly corresponds to TRBD1 (6 bases). There are 14 residues in the CDR3. Germline CDR1 SGHTA, CDR2 FQGNSA. Trimming shortened V by 5 bases and J by 3 bases, and 11 bases separated the two germline ends.

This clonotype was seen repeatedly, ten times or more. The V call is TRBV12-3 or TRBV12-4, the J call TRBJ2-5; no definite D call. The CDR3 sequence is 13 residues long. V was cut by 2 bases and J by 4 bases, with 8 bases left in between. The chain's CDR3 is CASSLRTRETQYF. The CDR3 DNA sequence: TGTGCCAGCAGTTTACGGACGCGAGAGACCCAGTACTTC.

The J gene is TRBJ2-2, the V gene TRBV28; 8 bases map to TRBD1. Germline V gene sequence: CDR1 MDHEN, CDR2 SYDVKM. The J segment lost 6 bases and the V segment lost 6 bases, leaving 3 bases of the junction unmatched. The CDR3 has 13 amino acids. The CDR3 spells CASRGQVAGELFF. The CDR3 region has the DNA TGTGCCAGCAGGGGACAGGTGGCCGGGGAGCTGTTTTTT.

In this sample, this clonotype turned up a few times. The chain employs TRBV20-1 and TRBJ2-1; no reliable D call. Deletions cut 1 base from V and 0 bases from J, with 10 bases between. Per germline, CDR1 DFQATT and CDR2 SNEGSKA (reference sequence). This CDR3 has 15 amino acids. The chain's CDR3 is CSARVGVSSYNEQFF. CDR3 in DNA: TGCAGTGCTAGAGTCGGCGTGAGCTCCTACAATGAGCAGTTCTTC.

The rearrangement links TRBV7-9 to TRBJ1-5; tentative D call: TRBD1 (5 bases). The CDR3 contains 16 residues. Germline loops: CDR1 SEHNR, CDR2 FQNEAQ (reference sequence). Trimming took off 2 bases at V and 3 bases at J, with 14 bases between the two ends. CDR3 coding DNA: TGTGCCAGCAGCTTACAACAGGACGTCGACAATCAGCCCCAGCATTTT. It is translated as CASSLQQDVDNQPQHF.

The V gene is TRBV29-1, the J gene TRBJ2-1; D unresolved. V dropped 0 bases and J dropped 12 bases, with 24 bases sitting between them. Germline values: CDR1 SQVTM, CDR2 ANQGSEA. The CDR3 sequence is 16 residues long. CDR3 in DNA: TGCAGCGTTGAAGACTCTACCGGGCCCTCCCTAGTTGCGCAGTTCTTC. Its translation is CSVEDSTGPSLVAQFF.

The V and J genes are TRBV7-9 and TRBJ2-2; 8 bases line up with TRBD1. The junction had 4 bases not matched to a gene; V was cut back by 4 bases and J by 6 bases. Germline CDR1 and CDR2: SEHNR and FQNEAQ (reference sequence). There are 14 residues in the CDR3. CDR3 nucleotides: TGTGCCAGCAGCTCACAGGGGGGACCCGGGGAGCTGTTTTTT. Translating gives CASSSQGGPGELFF.

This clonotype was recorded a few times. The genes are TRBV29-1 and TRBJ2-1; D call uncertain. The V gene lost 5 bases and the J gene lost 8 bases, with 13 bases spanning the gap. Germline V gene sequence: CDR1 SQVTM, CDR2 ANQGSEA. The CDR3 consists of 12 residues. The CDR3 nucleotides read TGCAGCGTTTTGGGCCGTGCTCATGAGCAGTTCTTC. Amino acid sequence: CSVLGRAHEQFF.

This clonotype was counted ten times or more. In nucleotides, the CDR3 is TGTGCCAGCAGGTCAACAGGGGCCGAGCAGTACTTC. Translation: CASRSTGAEQYF. V gene TRBV6-5 combines with J gene TRBJ2-7; 7 bases agree with TRBD1. J lost 6 bases, V lost 6 bases, and 5 bases had no gene match. The CDR3 is made up of 12 amino acids. CDR1 is MNHEY and CDR2 is SVGAGI in the germline V gene.

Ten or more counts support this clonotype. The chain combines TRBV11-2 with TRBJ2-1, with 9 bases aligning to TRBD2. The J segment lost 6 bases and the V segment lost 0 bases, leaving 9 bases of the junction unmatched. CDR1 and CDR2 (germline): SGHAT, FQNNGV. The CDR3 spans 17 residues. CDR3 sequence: CASSLDGSGRISNEQFF. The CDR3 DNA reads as TGTGCCAGCAGCTTAGACGGTAGCGGGAGAATTTCCAATGAGCAGTTCTTC.

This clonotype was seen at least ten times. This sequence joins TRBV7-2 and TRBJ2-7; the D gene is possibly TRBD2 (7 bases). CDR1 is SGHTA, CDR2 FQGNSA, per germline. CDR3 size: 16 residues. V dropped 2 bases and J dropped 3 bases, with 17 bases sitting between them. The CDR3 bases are TGTGCCAGCAGCTTACTAGAGGGGGGGCCAGTCTACGAGCAGTACTTC. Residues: CASSLLEGGPVYEQYF.

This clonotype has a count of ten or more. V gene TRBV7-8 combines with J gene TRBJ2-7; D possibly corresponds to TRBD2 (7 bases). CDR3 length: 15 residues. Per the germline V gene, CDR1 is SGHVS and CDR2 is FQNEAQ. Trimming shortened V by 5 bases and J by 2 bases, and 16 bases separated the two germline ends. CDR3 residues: CASSPLWGGAYEQYF. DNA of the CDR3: TGTGCCAGCAGCCCCCTGTGGGGGGGCGCCTACGAGCAGTACTTC.

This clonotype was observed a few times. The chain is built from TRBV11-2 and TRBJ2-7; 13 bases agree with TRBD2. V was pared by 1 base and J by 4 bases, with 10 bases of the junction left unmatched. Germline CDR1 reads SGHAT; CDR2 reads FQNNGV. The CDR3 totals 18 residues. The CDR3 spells CASSLVGLAGRAGYEQYF. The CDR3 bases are TGTGCCAGCAGCTTAGTGGGACTAGCGGGACGGGCGGGTTACGAGCAGTACTTC.

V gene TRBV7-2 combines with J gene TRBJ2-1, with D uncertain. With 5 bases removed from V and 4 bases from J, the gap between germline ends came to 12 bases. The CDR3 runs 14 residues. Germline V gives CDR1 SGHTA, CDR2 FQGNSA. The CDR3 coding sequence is TGTGCCAGCAGCCGACCGGGCCCTTACAATGAGCAGTTCTTC. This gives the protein CASSRPGPYNEQFF.

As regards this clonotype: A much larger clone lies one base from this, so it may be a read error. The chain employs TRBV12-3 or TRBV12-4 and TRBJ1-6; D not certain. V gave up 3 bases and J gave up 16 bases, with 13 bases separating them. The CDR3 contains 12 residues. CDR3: CASSFAQRVLHF. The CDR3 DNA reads TGTGCCAGCAGTTTCGCACAGCGAGTACTCCACTTT.

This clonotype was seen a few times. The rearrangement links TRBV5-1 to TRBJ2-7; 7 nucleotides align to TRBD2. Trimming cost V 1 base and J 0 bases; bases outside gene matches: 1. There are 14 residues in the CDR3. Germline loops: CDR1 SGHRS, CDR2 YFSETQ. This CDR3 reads CASSLQRGSYEQYF. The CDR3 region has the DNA TGCGCCAGCAGCTTGCAGCGGGGCTCCTACGAGCAGTACTTC.

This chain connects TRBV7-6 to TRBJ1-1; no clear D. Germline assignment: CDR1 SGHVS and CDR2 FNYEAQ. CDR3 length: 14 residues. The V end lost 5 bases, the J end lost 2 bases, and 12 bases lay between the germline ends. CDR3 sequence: CASSPLIVNTEAFF. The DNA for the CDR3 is TGTGCCAGCAGCCCCCTAATAGTTAACACTGAAGCTTTCTTT.

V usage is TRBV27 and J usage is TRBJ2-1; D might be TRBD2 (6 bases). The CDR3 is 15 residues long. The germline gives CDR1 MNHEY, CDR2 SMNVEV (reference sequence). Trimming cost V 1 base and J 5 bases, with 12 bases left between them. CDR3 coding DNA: TGTGCCAGCAGTTTATGGGGGGATGGGGACAATGAGCAGTTCTTC. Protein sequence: CASSLWGDGDNEQFF.